A selection of T cell receptor beta chains follows, all from one sample in a study of blood T cells in healthy people across ages. TCRdb itself ran the 5' RACE reads through MiXCR, one entry per CDR3 protein. The sample yields 800,000 to 950,000 distinct CDR3 sequences, 36% seen once. The sequenced material came from blood. The receptors originated from a man between 18 and 29 years old in good health. Each CDR3 is given without its conserved first and last residue. Part of the rows lack a size; the others show once, few, many or a class for expanded clones.

>TRBJ2-1|TRBV6-5|once
AGSLLRQSLYNEQF
>TRBJ2-1|TRBV7-6|-
ASSPREGNDEQF
>TRBJ2-5|TRBV12-3/TRBV12-4|-
ASSNPPGGETQY
>TRBJ2-3|TRBV10-3|-
AISERQGKPTTDTQY
>TRBJ1-2|TRBV10-3|few
AISERGLKGYT
>TRBJ1-1|TRBV7-2|-
ASSLLSGVGTEAF
>TRBJ1-2|TRBV20-1|-
SANPGDYGYT
>TRBJ1-1|TRBV2|-
ASSTAGTANTEAF
>TRBJ1-4|TRBV24-1|-
ATSAGRDGEKLF
>TRBJ2-7|TRBV12-3/TRBV12-4|many
ASTRDGYYEQY
>TRBJ1-6|TRBV6-1|-
ASSESAGGNSPLH
>TRBJ2-5|TRBV9|many
ASSVGREETQY
>TRBJ2-7|TRBV30|many
AWSPPSYEQY
>TRBJ2-1|TRBV5-1|-
ASSQAGNSYNEQF
>TRBJ2-5|TRBV6-1|-
ASSRGGAKEQY
>TRBJ1-5|TRBV10-3|-
AISREGDQPQH
>TRBJ1-4|TRBV27|many
ASSRGEKLF
>TRBJ2-4|TRBV14|-
ASSQPIEDIQY